One T cell receptor beta chain is described in this entry. Its cognate antigen is unknown. This record comes from a study of T-cell memory formation after mild COVID-19. Overall study: In these data, TCR clusters were largely donor specific.

Looked up from germline, CDR1 is SEHNR and CDR2 is FQNEAQ (reference sequence). The CDR3 covers 14 residues. Trimming left V 3 bases short and J 0 bases short, with 9 bases between. Study conclusions and caveats: A subset of responding clones appeared in pre-infection memory, suggesting cross-reactive memory joined. Second-wave clones that peaked on day 37 lacked confirmed SARS-CoV-2 specificity.

Sample barcodes and UMIs were carried by the TCR alpha and TCR beta cDNA libraries that 5'RACE generated with constant-segment primers. Each CDR3 protein is one row after TCRdb ran MiXCR on the 5' RACE reads. Found here are approximately 580,000 distinct CDR3 sequences, about a fifth of them singletons; the top ten hold around an eighth. The sequenced sample consisted of PBMCs or a T cell subset sorted from them (not recorded which). V and J are TRBV7-9 and TRBJ2-7; no reliable D call. The TCR sequence derives from an adult woman who had mild COVID-19 (a few samples of this study predate the infection). Cell type and time point are not known. CDR3 nucleotides: TGTGCCAGCAGCTTCGAGGCCGGCTCCTACGAGCAGTACTTC. Its translation: CASSFEAGSYEQYF. Drawing the rest from reference TRBV7-9 and TRBJ2-7, the complete variable domain is DTGVSQNPRHKITKRGQNVTFRCDPISEHNRLYWYRQTLGQGPEFLTYFQNEAQLEKSRLLSDRFSAERPKGSFSTLEIQRTEQGDSAMYLCASSFEAGSYEQYFGPGTRLTVT.